A selection of T cell receptor beta chains follows, all from one sample in a study of immune cell composition in non-small cell lung cancer. Sequencing used immunoSEQ multiplex PCR; TCRdb keeps in-frame clones, though not all of them. The table has about 2,100 clones, 60% to 85% seen once. Specimen: non-adjacent lung tissue. Receptors originate from a human donor with non-small cell lung cancer. CDR3s include the opening cysteine and the closing phenylalanine or tryptophan. Each record gives: clone size, D gene, J gene, V gene, CDR3 protein, CDR3 DNA. D genes are given only for firm matches. Only part of the rows carry a size: once, few, many, or a class if the clone is expanded.

once TRBD1 TRBJ1-1 TRBV2 CASSPGQGFGNTEAFF TGTGCCAGCTCCCCGGGACAGGGTTTCGGGAACACTGAAGCTTTCTTT
NA NA TRBJ2-3 TRBV15 CATSSLGGDTQYF TGTGCCACCAGCAGCCTAGGAGGGGATACGCAGTATTTT
NA NA TRBJ1-2 TRBV5-6 CASILGRGPTYYGYTF NA
NA TRBD2 TRBJ2-1 TRBV19 CASSSGGTTYNEQFF TGTGCCAGTAGTTCAGGCGGGACTACCTACAATGAGCAGTTCTTC
few NA TRBJ2-7 TRBV28 CASGGSGSYEQYF TGTGCCAGCGGAGGGTCGGGGTCCTACGAGCAGTACTTC
few TRBD2 TRBJ2-7 TRBV10-1 CASSPATSGSQYF TGCGCCAGCAGCCCGGCGACTAGCGGGAGTCAGTACTTC
NA TRBD1 TRBJ1-2 TRBV5-5 CASSGVTGANYGYTF TGTGCCAGCAGCGGTGTGACAGGGGCAAACTATGGCTACACCTTC
NA TRBD1 TRBJ1-1 TRBV19 CASSRRDRNTEAFF TGTGCCAGTAGTAGACGGGACAGGAACACTGAAGCTTTCTTT
NA NA TRBJ2-7 TRBV11-2 CASSLGQTYEQYF TGTGCCAGCAGCTTAGGGCAGACCTACGAGCAGTACTTC
few TRBD1 TRBJ2-1 TRBV5-1 CASSSGTGSGNEQFF TGCGCCAGCAGCTCCGGGACAGGGTCGGGCAATGAGCAGTTCTTC
NA TRBD2 TRBJ2-3 TRBV27 CASSLQTSGNSPQYF TGTGCCAGCAGTCTCCAGACTAGCGGGAATTCGCCGCAGTATTTT